The 28 T cell receptor beta chains reported below all come from one sample, sequenced in a study of OX40 agonist ivuxolimab in advanced cancers. This table comes from immunoSEQ multiplex PCR, and its TCRdb copy is limited to in-frame clones, with some not included. The sample records approximately 94,000 clones, roughly 84% being singletons. The specimen was CD4+ or CD8+ T cells sorted from blood, collected in a trial of the OX40 agonist ivuxolimab. All receptors come from an adult with an advanced solid tumor such as melanoma, head and neck, liver or kidney cancer.

The rearrangement links TRBV11-2 to TRBJ2-5; TRBD1 aligns across 7 bases. In germline, CDR1 is SGHAT, CDR2 FQNNGV. J lost 5 bases, V lost 3 bases, and 18 bases had no gene match. This CDR3 is 18 amino acids long. DNA for the CDR3: TGTGCCAGCAGCTTTCAGTCACCGGGACAGACGGCGTGGGAGACCCAGTACTTC. Protein sequence: CASSFQSPGQTAWETQYF.

The CDR3 sequence is CASSYPTSGGAGELFF. CDR3 sequence (DNA): TGTGCCAGCAGCTACCCGACTAGCGGGGGGGCCGGGGAGCTGTTTTTT. The chain recombines TRBV9 with TRBJ2-2; 14 positions agree with TRBD2. Germline trimming cut 4 bases from V and 6 bases from J; bases unmatched to any gene: 5. The CDR3 sequence is 16 residues long. Germline values: CDR1 SGDLS, CDR2 YYNGEE.

This chain connects TRBV5-4 to TRBJ1-2; the D gene is possibly TRBD1 (5 bases). This CDR3 has 15 residues. Trimming pared 4 bases from V and 4 bases from J, leaving 17 bases between. Germline V CDR1 and CDR2: SGHNT, YYREEE (reference sequence). The chain's CDR3 is CASSRDAQSSYGYTF. In DNA, the CDR3 is TGTGCCAGCAGCCGGGACGCTCAAAGTAGCTATGGCTACACCTTC.

V gene TRBV6-6 combines with J gene TRBJ1-2, with D perhaps TRBD1 (6 bases). Trimming took off 6 bases at V and 3 bases at J, with 17 bases between the two ends. The CDR3 runs to 15 residues. The germline V gene has CDR1 MNHNY and CDR2 SVGAGI (reference sequence). The CDR3 loop is CASSDRWQGYYGYTF. The CDR3 DNA follows: TGTGCCAGCAGCGACCGGTGGCAGGGGTACTATGGCTACACCTTC.

The rearrangement joins TRBV7-3 to TRBJ2-3; D remains ambiguous. CDR1 and CDR2 (germline): SGHTA, FQGTGA. The V and J ends lost 3 bases and 4 bases respectively, with 11 bases between them. The CDR3 extends over 14 amino acids. CDR3 DNA: TGTGCCAGCAGCTTGTCACTGGCCGCAGATACGCAGTATTTT. The encoded protein is CASSLSLAADTQYF.

The table lists this clone with a count of one. The V gene is TRBV7-8, the J gene TRBJ2-2; D not resolved. The CDR3 runs to 15 residues. The ends were cut back, 5 bases at V and 4 bases at J, with 14 bases in the middle. Germline loops: CDR1 SGHVS, CDR2 FQNEAQ. CDR3 nucleotides: TGTGCCAGCAGCGTTAGGGTAACGCGCACCGGGGAGCTGTTTTTT. Its protein is CASSVRVTRTGELFF.

CDR3 sequence reads: CASGPGQGYEQYF. The CDR3 DNA reads TGTGCCAGCGGACCGGGACAGGGCTACGAGCAGTACTTC. This chain joins TRBV28 and TRBJ2-7; the match to TRBD1 covers 9 bases. J lost 3 bases, V lost 8 bases, and 5 bases had no gene match. The CDR3 length is 13 residues. Germline CDR1 and CDR2: MDHEN and SYDVKM.

The CDR3 reads CASSPGGYQPQHF. The CDR3 DNA is TGTGCCAGCTCACCGGGAGGATATCAGCCCCAGCATTTT. This rearrangement joins TRBV18 to TRBJ1-5, with D uncertain. V lost 3 bases to trimming and J lost 5 bases, with 8 bases between them. From germline, CDR1 is KGHSH and CDR2 LQKENI. The CDR3 contains 13 residues.

This sequence joins TRBV6-5 and TRBJ2-7, with D perhaps given as TRBD1 or TRBD2 (5 bases each). The CDR3 is 15 residues long. The V gene's germline CDR1 is MNHEY and CDR2 SVGAGI. Trimming removed 2 bases from V and 2 bases from J, with 13 bases in between. The CDR3 here is CASSYDWDRTYEQYF. The CDR3 region has the DNA TGTGCCAGCAGTTACGATTGGGACCGGACCTACGAGCAGTACTTC.

The V call is TRBV27, the J call TRBJ2-2, with 7 bases identical to TRBD2. The germline V gene encodes CDR1 MNHEY and CDR2 SMNVEV (reference sequence). The CDR3 contains 15 residues. The J segment lost 5 bases and the V segment lost 2 bases, leaving 5 bases of the junction unmatched. This chain's CDR3 is CASSLLLAHTGELFF. CDR3 nucleotides: TGTGCCAGCAGTTTACTACTAGCGCATACCGGGGAGCTGTTTTTT.

The V gene is TRBV28, the J gene TRBJ1-5, with TRBD1 matching 8 bases. CDR3 size: 17 residues. The V gene end was trimmed by 5 bases and the J gene end by 0 bases; junction bases not matched to a gene: 9. CDR1 is MDHEN, CDR2 SYDVKM, per germline. The CDR3 sequence: CASSADRGWDSNQPQHF. CDR3 bases: TGTGCCAGCAGTGCCGACAGGGGCTGGGATAGCAATCAGCCCCAGCATTTT.

V gene TRBV6-1 combines with J gene TRBJ1-5, with D possibly being TRBD1 (6 bases). V gave up 5 bases and J gave up 6 bases, with 17 bases separating them. The CDR3 has 15 residues. The germline V gene has CDR1 MNHNS and CDR2 SASEGT. The chain's CDR3 is CASSNEQGRGQPQHF. CDR3 bases: TGTGCCAGCAGTAACGAACAGGGACGGGGTCAGCCCCAGCATTTT.

This sequence joins TRBV7-9 and TRBJ1-2; tentative D call: TRBD1 (6 bases). This CDR3 comprises 15 residues. Germline CDR1 is SEHNR and CDR2 is FQNEAQ (reference sequence). Trimming took off 1 base at V and 4 bases at J, with 13 bases between the two ends. The CDR3 nucleotides are TGTGCCAGCAGCTTAGGGCAGGGGATCTCCTATGGCTACACCTTC. Translated: CASSLGQGISYGYTF.

The rearrangement links TRBV7-9 to TRBJ2-1, with a weak D call TRBD2 (7 bases). The V gene's germline CDR1 is SEHNR and CDR2 FQNEAQ (reference sequence). Trimming pared 1 base from V and 6 bases from J, leaving 16 bases between. The CDR3 is 16 residues long. In DNA form, the CDR3 reads TGTGCCAGCAGCTTAGAGGCGGGGGCGTGGGGCAATGAGCAGTTCTTC. It codes for CASSLEAGAWGNEQFF.

In this sample, this clone turned up a few times. The chain links TRBV6-6 to TRBJ1-4; maybe TRBD1 (5 bases). V shed 5 bases and J shed 7 bases, with 11 bases lying between them. The CDR3 extends over 13 amino acids. Germline V lookup: CDR1 MNHNY, CDR2 SVGAGI (reference sequence). CDR3 amino acids: CASSPRQFEKLFF. CDR3 DNA sequence: TGTGCCAGCAGTCCAAGACAGTTTGAAAAACTGTTTTTT.

The chain joins TRBV27 to TRBJ1-4; D is unresolved. V was shortened by 6 bases and J by 4 bases, with 6 bases between the two germline ends. Per germline, CDR1 MNHEY and CDR2 SMNVEV (reference sequence). The CDR3 is 12 amino acids. The CDR3 nucleotides are TGTGCCAGCAGGCAGAATAATGAAAAACTGTTTTTT. Translating gives CASRQNNEKLFF.

The rearrangement uses TRBV6-1 and TRBJ2-5, with a tentative D call TRBD1 (6 bases). This CDR3 has 12 amino acids. CDR1 and CDR2 from the germline V gene are MNHNS and SASEGT. Trimming stripped 7 bases from V and 3 bases from J, with 9 bases between. CDR3 protein: CASTRTEETQYF. The CDR3 DNA reads TGTGCCAGCACCCGGACAGAAGAGACCCAGTACTTC.

V is TRBV5-6 and J is TRBJ1-6, with D hard to call. CDR1 is SGHDT, CDR2 YYEEEE, per germline. The CDR3 is 17 amino acids. The germline V and J ends were trimmed by 0 bases and 7 bases, with 17 bases remaining between them. The CDR3: CASSLVLSGEMNSPLHF. The CDR3 coding sequence is TGTGCCAGCAGCTTGGTCTTATCTGGGGAGATGAATTCACCCCTCCACTTT. The full variable domain, its missing parts supplied by reference TRBV5-6 and TRBJ1-6, is DAGVTQSPTHLIKTRGQQVTLRCSPKSGHDTVSWYQQALGQGPQFIFQYYEEEERQRGNFPDRFSGHQFPNYSSELNVNALLLGDSALYLCASSLVLSGEMNSPLHFGNGTRLTVT.

The rearrangement uses TRBV15 and TRBJ1-2; no definite D call. Germline V CDR1 and CDR2: LNHNV, YYDKDF (reference sequence). V dropped 1 base and J dropped 7 bases, with 13 bases sitting between them. The CDR3 loop spans 14 amino acids. In DNA form, the CDR3 reads TGTGCCACCAGCAGAGGGAGTCCCGAGGGTGGCTACACCTTC. Translating gives CATSRGSPEGGYTF. Full variable domain (rest looked up from reference TRBV15 and TRBJ1-2): DAMVIQNPRYQVTQFGKPVTLSCSQTLNHNVMYWYQQKSSQAPKLLFHYYDKDFNNEADTPDNFQSRRPNTSFCFLDIRSPGLGDTAMYLCATSRGSPEGGYTFGSGTRLTVV.

This clone turned up a few times. This chain joins TRBV7-2 and TRBJ1-5, with D possibly TRBD1 on 6 matching bases. V lost 1 base, J lost 8 bases, and 9 bases lay in between. Germline V gene sequence: CDR1 SGHTA, CDR2 FQGNSA. The CDR3 extends over 13 amino acids. The DNA for the CDR3 is TGTGCCAGCAGCTTAGATGGACAGAAGCCCCAGCATTTT. Amino acid sequence: CASSLDGQKPQHF.

This sequence joins TRBV5-6 and TRBJ1-2; D is unresolved. Per germline, CDR1 SGHDT and CDR2 YYEEEE. CDR3 size: 13 residues. Trimming took off 4 bases at V and 1 base at J, with 8 bases between the two ends. CDR3 bases: TGTGCCAGCAGCGGCGAGATTAACTATGGCTACACCTTC. Translated, it gives CASSGEINYGYTF.

CDR3 bases: TGTGCCAGCAGCCCCCAGCTGAACACTGAAGCTTTCTTT. This encodes CASSPQLNTEAFF. The chain has TRBV28 and TRBJ1-1, with D unclear. The V gene lost 6 bases and the J gene lost 0 bases, with 8 bases spanning the gap. Germline CDR1 and CDR2: MDHEN and SYDVKM. CDR3 size: 13 residues.

The rearrangement links TRBV7-9 to TRBJ2-2; 7 bases are shared with TRBD2. This CDR3 contains 17 residues. Trimming took 2 bases from V and 7 from J; bases not matched to a gene: 13. CDR1 is SEHNR, CDR2 FQNEAQ, per germline (reference sequence). The CDR3 sequence: CASSLPSGTTWGGELFF. The CDR3 DNA sequence: TGTGCCAGCAGCTTACCCTCCGGGACTACCTGGGGCGGGGAGCTGTTTTTT.

Here the CDR3 DNA reads TGCGCCAGCAGCTTGCGGGGATTGGATGAAAAACTGTTTTTT. It encodes CASSLRGLDEKLFF. This sequence joins TRBV5-1 and TRBJ1-4; D remains unclear. The germline V and J ends were trimmed by 1 base and 6 bases, with 10 bases remaining between them. In germline, CDR1 is SGHRS, CDR2 YFSETQ. This CDR3 contains 14 residues. Complete variable domain (other parts from reference TRBV5-1 and TRBJ1-4): KAGVTQTPRYLIKTRGQQVTLSCSPISGHRSVSWYQQTPGQGLQFLFEYFSETQRNKGNFPGRFSGRQFSNSRSEMNVSTLELGDSALYLCASSLRGLDEKLFFGSGTQLSVL.

This CDR3 is CASSEALGAFDEQYF. The CDR3 DNA is TGTGCCAGCAGTGAAGCGTTAGGGGCCTTCGACGAGCAGTACTTC. V gene TRBV2 combines with J gene TRBJ2-7; the D gene is possibly TRBD1 (5 bases). There are 15 residues in the CDR3. The germline gives CDR1 SNHLY, CDR2 FYNNEI. Trimming removed 0 bases at V and 5 bases at J, with 14 bases between.

This rearrangement joins TRBV5-1 to TRBJ2-1; 8 bases map to TRBD1. V trimming: 2 bases; J trimming: 2 bases; junction bases outside the gene matches: 15. The CDR3 consists of 19 residues. Germline V gene lookup returns CDR1 SGHRS and CDR2 YFSETQ. The CDR3 DNA sequence: TGCGCCAGCAGCTTAGACAGGGGAGGCACTGGAGGCCCCTACAATGAGCAGTTCTTC. Translated, it gives CASSLDRGGTGGPYNEQFF.

The J gene is TRBJ1-6, the V gene TRBV7-9; D may be TRBD1 (5 bases). From germline, CDR1 is SEHNR and CDR2 FQNEAQ (reference sequence). Trimming pared 5 bases from V and 10 bases from J, leaving 9 bases between. The CDR3 extends over 12 amino acids. CDR3 sequence: CASSQGESPLHF. The CDR3 bases are TGTGCCAGCAGCCAAGGGGAATCACCCCTCCACTTT. Supplemented by reference TRBV7-9 and TRBJ1-6, the full variable domain reads DTGVSQNPRHKITKRGQNVTFRCDPISEHNRLYWYRQTLGQGPEFLTYFQNEAQLEKSRLLSDRFSAERPKGSFSTLEIQRTEQGDSAMYLCASSQGESPLHFGNGTRLTVT.

This chain links TRBV15 with TRBJ2-4; TRBD1 matches 9 bases. The CDR3 consists of 16 residues. Trimming took 2 bases from V and 5 from J; bases not matched to a gene: 7. Germline lookup yields CDR1 LNHNV and CDR2 YYDKDF (reference sequence). CDR3 sequence: CATSRPTGQGENIQYF. CDR3 sequence (DNA): TGTGCCACCAGCAGACCTACGGGACAGGGAGAAAACATTCAGTACTTC.